These 18 T cell receptor beta chains were all obtained from the same sample, sequenced in a study of cytomegalovirus exposure and HLA in healthy donors. A multiplex PCR was run with 60 Vbeta primers and 13 Jbeta primers. This table comes from immunoSEQ multiplex PCR, and its TCRdb copy is limited to in-frame clones, with some not included. The sample lists more than 110,000 clones; 80% were seen once. The sequencing input was PBMCs. All receptors come from a man aged 50-60 years in good health and CMV-seronegative.

The sample holds a few counts of this clone. The chain joins TRBV9 to TRBJ1-2; a possible D gene is TRBD1 (5 bases). The V end lost 0 bases, the J end lost 3 bases, and 12 bases lay between the germline ends. Per germline, CDR1 SGDLS and CDR2 YYNGEE. The CDR3 sequence is 15 residues long. The CDR3 DNA follows: TGTGCCAGCAGCGTAGGGAGGGACGTGGACTATGGCTACACCTTC. Translation gives CASSVGRDVDYGYTF.

The V gene is TRBV27, the J gene TRBJ1-5, with D unclear. Trimming shortened V by 4 bases and J by 4 bases, and 8 bases separated the two germline ends. This CDR3 has 13 residues. Germline lookup yields CDR1 MNHEY and CDR2 SMNVEV (reference sequence). CDR3 sequence (DNA): TGTGCCAGCAGTTGGCGGACTAATCAGCCCCAGCATTTT. Translation: CASSWRTNQPQHF.

V usage is TRBV2 and J usage is TRBJ2-5, with 7 positions matching TRBD2. This CDR3 contains 15 residues. Trimming at V came to 8 bases and at J to 4 bases, leaving 13 bases not matched to a gene. CDR1 and CDR2 from the germline V gene are SNHLY and FYNNEI. The CDR3 loop reads CASQQSGDLLETQYF. The CDR3 DNA follows: TGTGCCAGCCAGCAGAGCGGGGACCTGCTAGAGACCCAGTACTTC.

Here the CDR3 DNA reads TGTGCCAGCTCACATAGTGGACACAACAATGAGCAGTTCTTC. Protein sequence: CASSHSGHNNEQFF. The V and J genes are TRBV18 and TRBJ2-1; weak D call: TRBD1 (5 bases). The CDR3 has 14 residues. Germline V lookup: CDR1 KGHSH, CDR2 LQKENI. Trimming cost V 4 bases and J 5 bases, with 12 bases left between them. The full variable domain, completed using reference TRBV18 and TRBJ2-1, is NAGVMQNPRHLVRRRGQEARLRCSPMKGHSHVYWYRQLPEEGLKFMVYLQKENIIDESGMPKERFSAEFPKEGPSILRIQQVVRGDSAAYFCASSHSGHNNEQFFGPGTRLTVL.

This clone turned up a few times. The rearrangement links TRBV5-8 to TRBJ1-1, with D unclear. Trimming removed 1 base at V and 1 base at J, with 17 bases between. This CDR3 spans 17 amino acids. Per germline, CDR1 SGHTS and CDR2 YDEGEE. The CDR3 reads CASSLRQAGRWNTEAFF. CDR3 coding DNA: TGTGCCAGCAGCTTGCGGCAGGCGGGCAGATGGAACACTGAAGCTTTCTTT.

V and J are TRBV11-2 and TRBJ2-1; D gene ambiguous. Deletions cut 0 bases from V and 4 bases from J, with 10 bases between. From germline, CDR1 is SGHAT and CDR2 FQNNGV. The CDR3 extends over 15 amino acids. The CDR3 protein is CASSLEGSLYNEQFF. For the CDR3, the DNA is TGTGCCAGCAGCTTAGAGGGCAGCCTATACAATGAGCAGTTCTTC. Full variable domain (rest looked up from reference TRBV11-2 and TRBJ2-1): EAGVAQSPRYKIIEKRQSVAFWCNPISGHATLYWYQQILGQGPKLLIQFQNNGVVDDSQLPKDRFSAERLKGVDSTLKIQPAKLEDSAVYLCASSLEGSLYNEQFFGPGTRLTVL.

J is TRBJ2-5 and V is TRBV7-9; 7 bases agree with TRBD1. J was trimmed by 5 bases and V by 8 bases; bases with no gene match: 8. The CDR3 covers 13 residues. Germline CDR1 reads SEHNR; CDR2 reads FQNEAQ (reference sequence). Here the CDR3 DNA reads TGTGCCAGCGGTGACAGGGCAAGGGAGACCCAGTACTTC. Translating gives CASGDRARETQYF.

There are a few counts of this clone. The chain joins TRBV6-1 to TRBJ2-1; 14 nucleotides line up with TRBD2. This CDR3 region has 16 residues. V lost 6 bases and J lost 9; bases outside the gene matches: 10. CDR1 is MNHNS and CDR2 is SASEGT in the germline V gene. Here the CDR3 reads CASRERLAGGGGEQFF. In DNA form, the CDR3 reads TGTGCCAGCAGGGAACGACTAGCGGGAGGGGGCGGTGAGCAGTTCTTC.

This clone was seen once. The rearrangement uses TRBV5-1 and TRBJ2-5, with 9 bases identical to TRBD2. Germline V gene sequence: CDR1 SGHRS, CDR2 YFSETQ. This CDR3 spans 15 amino acids. V was clipped by 1 base and J by 2 bases; unmatched bases: 3. CDR3 sequence reads: CASSLTAGGQETQYF. Written as DNA, the CDR3 is TGCGCCAGCAGCTTGACTGCGGGGGGGCAAGAGACCCAGTACTTC.

The CDR3 loop reads CATSTPLGQGNQPQHF. The DNA for the CDR3 is TGTGCCACATCCACCCCCTTGGGACAGGGAAATCAGCCCCAGCATTTT. The rearrangement joins TRBV19 to TRBJ1-5; 9 bases fit TRBD1. CDR3 length: 16 amino acids. The trim removed 10 bases at V and 4 bases at J, leaving 14 bases unmatched. Germline V lookup: CDR1 LNHDA, CDR2 SQIVND (reference sequence). The whole variable domain, filled in from reference TRBV19 and TRBJ1-5, reads DGGITQSPKYLFRKEGQNVTLSCEQNLNHDAMYWYRQDPGQGLRLIYYSQIVNDFQKGDIAEGYSVSREKKESFPLTVTSAQKNPTAFYLCATSTPLGQGNQPQHFGDGTRLSIL.

The chain employs TRBV5-1 and TRBJ2-7, with D tentatively TRBD1 (6 bases). From germline, CDR1 is SGHRS and CDR2 YFSETQ. Trimming stripped 2 bases from V and 2 bases from J, with 11 bases between. The CDR3 is 14 amino acids. CDR3 in DNA: TGCGCCAGCAGCTTAGAGGGGGACCCCTACGAGCAGTACTTC. The encoded protein is CASSLEGDPYEQYF.

This chain uses TRBV30 with TRBJ2-7; D is perhaps TRBD1 (5 bases). V was pared by 3 bases and J by 8 bases, with 17 bases between. Germline V gene sequence: CDR1 GTSNPN, CDR2 SVGIG (reference sequence). The CDR3 is 13 amino acids. For the CDR3, the DNA is TGTGCCTGGAGGACCACAGGTGTAGGTCAGCAGTACTTC. Protein: CAWRTTGVGQQYF.

The chain combines TRBV30 with TRBJ2-1; 8 nucleotides align to TRBD1. This CDR3 contains 15 residues. The ends lost 1 base at V and 8 bases at J; junction bases unmatched: 10. In germline, CDR1 is GTSNPN, CDR2 SVGIG (reference sequence). For the CDR3, the DNA is TGTGCCTGGAGTGCCGCGAGACAGGGGCGCGATGAGCAGTTCTTC. Protein product: CAWSAARQGRDEQFF.

The genes are TRBV6-5 and TRBJ1-5; tentatively, D is TRBD1 (5 bases). V lost 6 bases to trimming and J lost 2 bases, with 11 bases between them. Per germline, CDR1 MNHEY and CDR2 SVGAGI. This CDR3 comprises 14 residues. The DNA for the CDR3 is TGTGCCAGCAGCCCCCTAGGGGGCAATCAGCCCCAGCATTTT. As protein: CASSPLGGNQPQHF.

The rearrangement links TRBV4-2 to TRBJ2-5; tentative D call: TRBD2 (7 bases). V lost 0 bases to trimming and J lost 4 bases, with 21 bases between them. The germline CDR1 and CDR2 sequences are LGHNA and YNFKEQ. This CDR3 is 18 amino acids long. The chain's CDR3 is CASSQDLRGGAERETQYF. CDR3 sequence (DNA): TGTGCCAGCAGCCAAGATCTTCGAGGGGGGGCGGAGCGAGAGACCCAGTACTTC.

This clone showed up just a few times. V and J are TRBV2 and TRBJ2-2; D not certain. Germline V gives CDR1 SNHLY, CDR2 FYNNEI. The V end lost 7 bases, the J end lost 6 bases, and 12 bases lay between the germline ends. This CDR3 has 13 residues. This CDR3 reads CASNNLQSGELFF. CDR3 bases: TGTGCCAGCAATAATCTGCAGTCCGGGGAGCTGTTTTTT.

The chain uses TRBV11-1 and TRBJ2-2; D is unclear. The CDR3 is made up of 16 amino acids. Between the trimmed V and J ends, which lost 1 base and 1 base, there was a span of 10 bases. Germline values: CDR1 SGHAT, CDR2 FQDESV (reference sequence). CDR3 in DNA: TGTGCCAGCAGCTTAGGGTCCGTACTGAACACCGGGGAGCTGTTTTTT. Its translation: CASSLGSVLNTGELFF.

This clone has a single count. The CDR3 DNA is TGTGCCAGCACTCCGGGACAGTACACTGAAGCTTTCTTT. Amino acids: CASTPGQYTEAFF. The J gene is TRBJ1-1, the V gene TRBV2, with 7 bases that match TRBD1. After removal of 7 bases from V and 3 bases from J, the junction contained 5 bases not matched to a gene. CDR3 length equals 13 residues. CDR1 and CDR2 from the germline V gene are SNHLY and FYNNEI.